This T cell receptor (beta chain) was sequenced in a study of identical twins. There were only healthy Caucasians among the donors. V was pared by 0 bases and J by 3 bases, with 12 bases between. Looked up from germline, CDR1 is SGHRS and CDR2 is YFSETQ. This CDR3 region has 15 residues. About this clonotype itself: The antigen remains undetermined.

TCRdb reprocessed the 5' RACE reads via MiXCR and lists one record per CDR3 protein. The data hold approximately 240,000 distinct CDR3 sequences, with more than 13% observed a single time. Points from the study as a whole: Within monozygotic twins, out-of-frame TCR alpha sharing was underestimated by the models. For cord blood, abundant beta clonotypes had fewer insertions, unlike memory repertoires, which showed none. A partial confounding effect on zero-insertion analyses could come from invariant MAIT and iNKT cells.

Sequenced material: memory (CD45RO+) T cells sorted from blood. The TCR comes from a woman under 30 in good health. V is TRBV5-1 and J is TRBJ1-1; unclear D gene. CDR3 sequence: CASSLELPGDTEAFF. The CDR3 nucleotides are TGCGCCAGCAGCTTGGAGCTTCCCGGGGACACTGAAGCTTTCTTT.